Included here is one T cell receptor beta chain sequence, with context. Its target antigen remains unknown. Base qualities are not provided; no much larger clone lies one nucleotide away. TCRbeta CDR3 regions were amplified from genomic DNA by means of the immunoSEQ Assay, a bias-controlled multiplex PCR. Regarding the original processing steps: Within the assay, amplification of reference gene primers was used to estimate how many nucleated cells each sample contained. To quantify the absolute abundance of each unique TCRbeta CDR3 rearrangement, sequence reads were collapsed and filtered. For each sample, productive Simpson clonality was calculated by taking the square root of Simpson's diversity index across productive rearrangements. What TCRdb holds here is the immuneACCESS table cut down to in-frame rearrangements. Part of the clones is not present; checked against another copy, under half of the missing clones reflect an unresolved V gene, and the others are unexplained. For V, J and clone size, that table is used; D and trimming come from the DNA. The sample table records around 100,000 clones; about 88% of these occur just once. Almost 8.5% of the sample lies in the top ten.

The data stem from a study of blood T cell repertoires in COVID-19 (dated by TCRdb to 2018 to 2020). Concerning the study at large: Collaborator samples came from the United States, Italy and Spain and covered acute and convalescent phases of COVID-19. Sample metadata almost always included a de-identified subject ID, COVID-19 status, age in years and sex. A freely available public database, intended as a resource for researchers studying the immune response to SARS-CoV-2, is where the repertoires were released. The samples were drawn from the first 160 participants of the ongoing ImmuneRACE study and from 1,254 subjects provided by 6 global collaborators. HLA class I and class II types, where available, came from metadata supplied by the sample provider rather than from assay-based typing. The material from the prospective study consisted of cDNA or gDNA derived from T cells, B-cell-depleted T cells, or PBMCs. The dataset comprised deeply sampled blood TCRbeta repertoires from subjects exposed to, actively infected with, or recovered from COVID-19.

Samples from volunteer blood donors who had recovered from COVID-19 were contributed by a second Seattle source. The collaborating institutions used their own protocols to collect whole blood in K2EDTA tubes. Collaborator samples were shipped for TCRbeta analysis as frozen whole blood, isolated PBMCs, or DNA extracted from either sample type. What the authors observed across the whole study: The amount of clinical and demographic metadata varied by source and participant and was provided uncurated.

Taken from cysteine to phenylalanine, the CDR3 has 19 residues. Left in the record is the CDR3 DNA by itself, 57 bases read in frame from the first base. The V end gives up 2 bases and the J end 7 bases, leaving 18 bases in the junction not matched to a gene. As encoded in the germline V gene, CDR1 is SQVTM while CDR2 is ANQGSEA. This sequence was found in a woman in her 70s who had recovered from COVID-19. In this chain, TRBV29-1 is recombined with TRBJ2-2, and 11 junctional nucleotides match TRBD1. Sequencing was carried out using peripheral blood. The DNA sequence is as follows: TGCAGCGTTGAAAAGTTTATCGGGACAGGGGGTCCCTTGAGCGGGGAGCTGTTTTTT. It encodes CSVEKFIGTGGPLSGELFF.